The rows below give T cell receptor beta chains drawn from one sample of a study of blood T cell repertoires in COVID-19. Some clones are missing from TCRdb's copy, which holds only in-frame ones; the method was immunoSEQ multiplex PCR. The repertoire holds some 270,000 clones, around 92% seen once, with around 1.9% in the top ten. The sample was PBMCs or T cells enriched from blood (not recorded which). Receptors originate from a woman aged 55-69 years who had recovered from COVID-19. Both conserved end residues are part of each CDR3. Some rows mark clone size as missing; the rest say once, few, many or name a class of expanded clone.

length: 16
V: TRBV10-3
size: NA
J: TRBJ2-2
CDR3: CAISPAGQGATGELFF

length: 14
V: TRBV6-5
size: NA
J: TRBJ1-2
CDR3: CASRPTGEDYGYTF

length: 14
V: TRBV13
size: NA
J: TRBJ2-4
CDR3: CASSLSYGKNIQYF

length: 14
V: TRBV2
size: NA
J: TRBJ1-6
CDR3: CASCRQGAFSPLHF

length: 15
V: TRBV5-1
size: once
J: TRBJ2-1
CDR3: CASSRKTGVMNEQFF

length: 15
V: TRBV5-1
size: NA
J: TRBJ2-2
CDR3: CASSLGLAGAGELFF

length: 15
V: TRBV7-3
size: once
J: TRBJ2-3
CDR3: CASSPRLTGADTQYF

length: 13
V: TRBV30
size: NA
J: TRBJ1-5
CDR3: CAWSVNTRQPQHF

length: 15
V: TRBV25-1
size: once
J: TRBJ2-1
CDR3: CASSDLGALSGEQFF

length: 14
V: TRBV9
size: NA
J: TRBJ1-2
CDR3: CASSVDRDRDGYTF